A single sample gave rise to the 2 T cell receptor beta chains below, sequenced in a study of cytomegalovirus exposure and HLA in healthy donors. Only in-frame clones appear in the TCRdb table, and some are missing; sequencing was by immunoSEQ multiplex PCR. The top ten hold around 12% of the sample, which has approximately 230,000 clones, roughly 87% seen once. Sequenced material: PBMCs. The receptors shown here come from a man aged 18 to 35 in good health and CMV-seropositive.

This rearrangement joins TRBV6-6 to TRBJ1-2; D perhaps matches TRBD1 (5 bases). Trimming cost V 8 bases and J 8 bases, with 21 bases left between them. The CDR3 spans 14 residues. Germline V gives CDR1 MNHNY, CDR2 SVGAGI (reference sequence). CDR3 coding DNA: TGTGCCAGCCGCCCCGGGGGGGGTTGGGGAGGCTACACCTTC. Translated: CASRPGGGWGGYTF.

Worth noting for this clone: Other DNA sequences in this sample translate to the same CDR3. The gene calls are TRBV2 and TRBJ2-1; D is ambiguous. V lost 6 bases to trimming and J lost 4 bases, with 4 bases between them. This CDR3 contains 11 residues. Germline V CDR1 and CDR2: SNHLY, FYNNEI. Here the CDR3 reads CASSQYNEQFF. The CDR3 DNA sequence: TGTGCCAGCAGCCAGTACAATGAGCAGTTCTTC. The complete variable domain, with remaining parts taken from reference TRBV2 and TRBJ2-1, reads EPEVTQTPSHQVTQMGQEVILRCVPISNHLYFYWYRQILGQKVEFLVSFYNNEISEKSEIFDDQFSVERPDGSNFTLKIRSTKLEDSAMYFCASSQYNEQFFGPGTRLTVL.